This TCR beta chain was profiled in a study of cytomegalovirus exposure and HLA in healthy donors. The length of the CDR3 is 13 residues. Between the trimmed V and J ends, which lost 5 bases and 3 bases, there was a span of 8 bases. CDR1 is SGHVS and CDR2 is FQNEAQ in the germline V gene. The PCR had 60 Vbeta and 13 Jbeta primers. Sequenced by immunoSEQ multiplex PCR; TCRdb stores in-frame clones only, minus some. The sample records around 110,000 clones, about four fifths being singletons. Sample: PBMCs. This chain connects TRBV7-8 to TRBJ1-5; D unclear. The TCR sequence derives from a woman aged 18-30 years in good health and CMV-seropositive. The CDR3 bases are TGTGCCAGCAGCGCAACTACCAATCAGCCCCAGCATTTT. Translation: CASSATTNQPQHF.